Given below is one T cell receptor (beta chain) in context. Its antigen remains unknown. This sample was taken from a study of human T cells and chemical hapten exposure. The CDR3 totals 12 residues. The germline gives CDR1 LNHNV, CDR2 YYDKDF (reference sequence). With 4 bases removed from V and 4 bases from J, the gap between germline ends came to 8 bases. The time point is: patch test 3, about 24 weeks after DPC sensitization. Treatment given: therapeutic diphenylcyclopropenone sensitization with weekly scalp DPC. Regarding the study as a whole: Sensitizing to DPC left TCRs with a frequency above 1 in 1000 unaltered.

Library construction involved attaching unique molecular identifiers to individual cDNA molecules, which allowed quantitative, reproducible TCR counting. In the study's own analysis: There were a median of approximately 96,000 TCRs per sample, with a range from roughly 20,000 to 700,000. TCRdb reanalysed the RACE reads using MiXCR and keeps one entry per CDR3 protein. TCRdb's processing, not the authors', yielded these V and J calls. This sample has 100,000 to 120,000 distinct CDR3 sequences; under 40% occur once, and the top ten carry more than 2.5%. The V call is TRBV15, the J call TRBJ2-7, with D unclear. This specimen was whole blood, taken in connection with sensitization to the hapten diphenylcyclopropenone (DPC). The source is a man aged 40-55 years with alopecia areata. Some clones in this sample may be carry-over from other donors' samples. The CDR3 is CATSTSGYEQYV. Written as DNA, the CDR3 is TGTGCCACCAGCACTTCTGGATACGAGCAGTACGTC.